A selection of T cell receptor beta chains follows, all from one sample in a study of OX40 agonist ivuxolimab in advanced cancers. Libraries were prepared by immunoSEQ multiplex PCR; TCRdb keeps only in-frame clonotypes and omits some of them. The top ten hold 1.5% to 2% of the sample, which has 44,000 or so clones, 79% seen once. The sequenced sample was CD4+ or CD8+ T cells sorted from blood, obtained in a trial of the OX40 agonist ivuxolimab. Receptors were obtained from an adult with an advanced solid tumor such as melanoma, head and neck, liver or kidney cancer. Each CDR3 is given with its conserved first and last residue. The D gene is left open where the match is weak. The listing skips clone size in some rows; elsewhere it reads once, few, many or a size class.

TGTGCCATCAGAACCAGGGGGGACACAGATACGCAGTATTTT | CAIRTRGDTDTQYF | TRBV10-3 | NA | NA | TRBJ2-3
TGCGCCAGCAGCTTGGCCCTGGGGAGGGGTGGAACTACTAATGAGCAGTTCTTC | CASSLALGRGGTTNEQFF | TRBV5-1 | TRBD2 | NA | TRBJ2-1
TGTGCCAGCAGTGACGGGACTAGCGGGAGACAGCAGTACTTC | CASSDGTSGRQQYF | TRBV6-4 | TRBD2 | NA | TRBJ2-7
TGTGCCAGCAGCACAACAGGGGTTCCCTACGAGCAGTACTTC | CASSTTGVPYEQYF | TRBV7-2 | TRBD1 | NA | TRBJ2-7
TGTGCCAGCAGTTATGGGACAGAAATTAAAGCTTTCTTT | CASSYGTEIKAFF | TRBV5-4 | TRBD1 | NA | TRBJ1-1
TGCGCCAGCAGCACGGGACTAGCAGCCTACAATGAGCAGTTCTTC | CASSTGLAAYNEQFF | TRBV5-1 | TRBD2 | NA | TRBJ2-1
TGCGCCAGCAGCTTGGGACAGGAGACAGATACGCAGTATTTT | CASSLGQETDTQYF | TRBV5-1 | NA | NA | TRBJ2-3
TGTGCCAGCAGTGGTAGCGGGAGGGCCGGTCGTGAGCAGTTCTTC | CASSGSGRAGREQFF | TRBV2 | TRBD2 | NA | TRBJ2-1
TGTGCCAGCAGCCCCACACGGGAGATTCAGTACTTC | CASSPTREIQYF | TRBV11-2 | NA | NA | TRBJ2-4
TGTGCCACCAGCAGGTGGACAGGGGGCGATGAAAAACTGTTTTTT | CATSRWTGGDEKLFF | TRBV15 | TRBD1 | NA | TRBJ1-4
TGCGCCAGCAGCGTAGGGAACACAAATCCCACAGATACGCAGTATTTT | CASSVGNTNPTDTQYF | TRBV5-1 | NA | NA | TRBJ2-3
TGCGCCAGCAGCCGACTAGCGGGGGGTCCTCAAGAGACCCAGTACTTC | CASSRLAGGPQETQYF | TRBV4-3 | TRBD2 | NA | TRBJ2-5
TGTGCCACCAGCAGCACCGAGGAGGAGACCCAGTACTTC | CATSSTEEETQYF | TRBV15 | NA | NA | TRBJ2-5
TGTGCCAGCAGCTCCCACCCAGGGGAGACCCAGTACTTC | CASSSHPGETQYF | TRBV7-3 | NA | NA | TRBJ2-5
TGTGCCAGCAGTTACTCGTACTCCTCTGGAAACACCATATATTTT | CASSYSYSSGNTIYF | TRBV6-5 | NA | NA | TRBJ1-3
TGTGCCAGCAGCCTTTCAGATCACCCCGTGGAGCTGTTTTTT | CASSLSDHPVELFF | TRBV7-8 | NA | few | TRBJ2-2
TGTGCCAGCAGCAACCGGGGGCCTCGTCCCTACGAGCAGTACTTC | CASSNRGPRPYEQYF | TRBV7-9 | NA | NA | TRBJ2-7